This TCR beta chain was found in a study of cytomegalovirus exposure and HLA in healthy donors. The V gene end was trimmed by 6 bases and the J gene end by 3 bases; junction bases not matched to a gene: 3. The CDR3 runs to 15 residues. Germline V gene lookup returns CDR1 MRHNA and CDR2 SNTAGT. On this clone itself: The sample holds other DNA sequences that translate to the same CDR3.

Amplification used 60 Vbeta primers and 13 Jbeta primers. Some clones are missing from TCRdb's copy, which holds only in-frame ones; the method was immunoSEQ multiplex PCR. Of around 100,000 clones listed, 75% to 85% are singletons. Sequencing was done on a sample of PBMCs. The sequence derives from a woman aged 18-30 years in good health and CMV-seronegative. This sequence joins TRBV6-4 and TRBJ2-3; TRBD2 matches at 13 bases. This chain's CDR3 is CASSRTSGSTDTQYF. The CDR3 bases are TGTGCCAGCAGCCGGACTAGCGGGAGTACAGATACGCAGTATTTT.